Sequencing of this T cell receptor beta chain was carried out in a study of early T cells in non-severe SARS-CoV-2 infection. TCRdb analysed the 5' RACE reads with MiXCR anew, one entry per CDR3 protein. The table has 74,000 or so distinct CDR3 sequences, roughly 10% seen once. The CDR3 consists of 14 residues. The V segment lost 4 bases and the J segment 3 bases; nucleotides outside the gene matches: 2. The V gene's germline CDR1 is MRHNA and CDR2 SNTAGT. The rearrangement links TRBV6-4 to TRBJ2-2; 7 bases match TRBD2. The source is an adult who was a healthcare worker with PCR-confirmed SARS-CoV-2 infection or an uninfected control (not recorded which). The sample was whole blood. In nucleotides, the CDR3 is TGTGCCAGCAGTGCGGGAGGAGACACCGGGGAGCTGTTTTTT. Its translation: CASSAGGDTGELFF.